These T cell receptor beta chains were read from a single sample in a study of PD-1 blockade in classical Hodgkin lymphoma. Assay: immunoSEQ multiplex PCR; the TCRdb copy retains only in-frame clones and omits some. The table shows around 18,000 clones, with roughly four fifths occurring only once. The material was CD4+ T cells from blood, obtained before the fourth cycle of nivolumab. The receptors were gathered from a human donor with classical Hodgkin lymphoma. Both conserved end residues are part of each CDR3. A D gene is named only where the DNA matches it firmly. Some rows mark clone size as missing; the rest say once, few, many or name a class of expanded clone.

V gene: TRBV7-2
clone size: NA
J gene: TRBJ2-5
D gene: TRBD1
CDR3 protein: CASSVWTGQLETQYF
CDR3 DNA: TGTGCCAGCAGCGTGTGGACAGGGCAGTTAGAGACCCAGTACTTC

V gene: TRBV5-4
clone size: few
J gene: TRBJ1-2
D gene: NA
CDR3 protein: CASSLGQGNGYTF
CDR3 DNA: TGTGCCAGCAGCTTGGGCCAGGGGAACGGCTACACCTTC

V gene: TRBV28
clone size: NA
J gene: TRBJ1-2
D gene: NA
CDR3 protein: CASSFPRPWSGAAYGYTF
CDR3 DNA: TGTGCCAGCAGTTTCCCTCGCCCGTGGTCAGGGGCAGCTTATGGCTACACCTTC

V gene: TRBV19
clone size: NA
J gene: TRBJ2-5
D gene: TRBD1
CDR3 protein: CASSLTGGPGETQYF
CDR3 DNA: TGTGCCAGTAGTTTGACAGGGGGTCCGGGGGAGACCCAGTACTTC

V gene: TRBV29-1
clone size: NA
J gene: TRBJ1-2
D gene: NA
CDR3 protein: CSVEGYWAPIYGYTF
CDR3 DNA: TGCAGCGTTGAAGGATATTGGGCCCCTATTTATGGCTACACCTTC

V gene: TRBV6-1
clone size: NA
J gene: TRBJ1-6
D gene: NA
CDR3 protein: CASSALSGGRLAPLHF
CDR3 DNA: TGTGCCAGCAGTGCCCTAAGTGGGGGACGACTAGCACCCCTCCACTTT

V gene: TRBV10-2
clone size: few
J gene: TRBJ2-5
D gene: NA
CDR3 protein: CASSELIKTGYQETQYF
CDR3 DNA: TGCGCCAGCAGTGAGTTAATAAAAACGGGTTACCAAGAGACCCAGTACTTC

V gene: TRBV30
clone size: NA
J gene: TRBJ2-1
D gene: NA
CDR3 protein: CAWSLHNEQFF
CDR3 DNA: TGTGCCTGGAGTTTACACAATGAGCAGTTCTTC

V gene: TRBV18
clone size: NA
J gene: TRBJ1-5
D gene: TRBD1
CDR3 protein: CASSPSVQGVGQPQHF
CDR3 DNA: TGTGCCAGCTCACCATCCGTACAGGGGGTTGGACAGCCCCAGCATTTT

V gene: TRBV30
clone size: NA
J gene: TRBJ2-3
D gene: TRBD1
CDR3 protein: CAWSDGTGRNTQYF
CDR3 DNA: TGTGCCTGGAGTGACGGGACAGGACGGAATACGCAGTATTTT

V gene: TRBV5-6
clone size: NA
J gene: TRBJ2-1
D gene: TRBD1
CDR3 protein: CASSSDRGLYNEQFF
CDR3 DNA: TGTGCCAGCAGCTCGGACAGGGGCCTCTACAATGAGCAGTTCTTC

V gene: TRBV6-1
clone size: NA
J gene: TRBJ2-1
D gene: TRBD2
CDR3 protein: CASSALALDYNEQFF
CDR3 DNA: TGTGCCAGCAGCGCACTAGCGTTGGACTACAATGAGCAGTTCTTC

V gene: TRBV15
clone size: NA
J gene: TRBJ2-3
D gene: TRBD2
CDR3 protein: CATSRAAGGDHQYF
CDR3 DNA: TGTGCCACCAGCCGCGCCGCCGGGGGGGATCATCAGTATTTT

V gene: TRBV5-1
clone size: NA
J gene: TRBJ2-3
D gene: NA
CDR3 protein: CASSLGQSTRTDTQYF
CDR3 DNA: TGCGCCAGCAGCTTGGGACAGTCGACACGTACAGATACGCAGTATTTT

V gene: TRBV6-1
clone size: NA
J gene: TRBJ1-2
D gene: NA
CDR3 protein: CASSEWARPSFF
CDR3 DNA: TGTGCCAGCAGTGAATGGGCCAGGCCTTCCTTCTTC

V gene: TRBV29-1
clone size: NA
J gene: TRBJ1-5
D gene: NA
CDR3 protein: CSVEVELNQPQHF
CDR3 DNA: TGCAGCGTTGAAGTAGAGTTGAATCAGCCCCAGCATTTT

V gene: TRBV5-5
clone size: NA
J gene: TRBJ2-5
D gene: NA
CDR3 protein: CASSRTVGETQYF
CDR3 DNA: TGTGCCAGCAGCCGGACAGTTGGGGAGACCCAGTACTTC

V gene: TRBV6-4
clone size: NA
J gene: TRBJ1-2
D gene: TRBD1
CDR3 protein: CASSVEQGANYGYTF
CDR3 DNA: TGTGCCAGCAGTGTTGAACAGGGGGCTAACTATGGCTACACCTTC

V gene: TRBV5-1
clone size: few
J gene: TRBJ1-1
D gene: NA
CDR3 protein: CASSFGETEAFF
CDR3 DNA: TGCGCCAGCAGCTTTGGGGAAACTGAAGCTTTCTTT

V gene: TRBV11-2
clone size: few
J gene: TRBJ2-3
D gene: NA
CDR3 protein: CASSFSFGFSTDTQYF
CDR3 DNA: TGTGCCAGCAGCTTTAGTTTCGGGTTCAGCACAGATACGCAGTATTTT

V gene: TRBV4-2
clone size: NA
J gene: TRBJ2-1
D gene: TRBD2
CDR3 protein: CASSLSPLAGGYNEQFF
CDR3 DNA: TGTGCCAGCAGCCTCAGTCCCCTAGCGGGAGGGTACAATGAGCAGTTCTTC

V gene: TRBV5-1
clone size: NA
J gene: TRBJ1-1
D gene: NA
CDR3 protein: CASSFTTVRLNTEAFF
CDR3 DNA: TGCGCCAGCAGTTTTACGACAGTGAGATTGAACACTGAAGCTTTCTTT

V gene: TRBV6-5
clone size: NA
J gene: TRBJ2-1
D gene: TRBD2
CDR3 protein: CASSGLAGVLDEQFF
CDR3 DNA: TGTGCCAGCAGTGGACTAGCGGGGGTCTTGGATGAGCAGTTCTTC

V gene: TRBV5-1
clone size: few
J gene: TRBJ1-1
D gene: NA
CDR3 protein: CASSRGGGEIAEAFF
CDR3 DNA: TGCGCCAGCAGCCGCGGTGGAGGGGAGATTGCTGAAGCTTTCTTT

V gene: TRBV5-5
clone size: NA
J gene: TRBJ2-1
D gene: TRBD1
CDR3 protein: CASSSGTGFYNEQFF
CDR3 DNA: TGTGCCAGCAGCTCCGGGACAGGGTTCTACAATGAGCAGTTCTTC

V gene: TRBV6-5
clone size: NA
J gene: TRBJ2-3
D gene: NA
CDR3 protein: CASSFRESTDTQYF
CDR3 DNA: TGTGCCAGCAGTTTCAGGGAAAGCACAGATACGCAGTATTTT

V gene: TRBV5-5
clone size: NA
J gene: TRBJ2-7
D gene: NA
CDR3 protein: CASRGPTYEQYF
CDR3 DNA: TGTGCCAGCCGGGGACCTACCTACGAGCAGTACTTC

V gene: TRBV19
clone size: NA
J gene: TRBJ1-6
D gene: TRBD1
CDR3 protein: CASSISGTGVSPLHF
CDR3 DNA: TGTGCCAGTAGTATATCCGGGACAGGGGTTTCACCCCTCCACTTT

V gene: TRBV9
clone size: once
J gene: TRBJ2-5
D gene: NA
CDR3 protein: CASSGSPRPGKAGETQYF
CDR3 DNA: TGTGCCAGCAGCGGCTCCCCCAGGCCGGGAAAGGCAGGGGAGACCCAGTACTTC

V gene: TRBV6-5
clone size: NA
J gene: TRBJ1-6
D gene: NA
CDR3 protein: CASRTKRGSPLHF
CDR3 DNA: TGTGCCAGCAGAACGAAAAGGGGTTCACCCCTCCACTTT

V gene: TRBV7-9
clone size: NA
J gene: TRBJ1-4
D gene: NA
CDR3 protein: CASSLQVANEKLFF
CDR3 DNA: TGTGCCAGCAGCTTACAGGTGGCTAATGAAAAACTGTTTTTT

V gene: TRBV7-8
clone size: NA
J gene: TRBJ1-5
D gene: NA
CDR3 protein: CASSLNRDSNQPQHF
CDR3 DNA: TGTGCCAGCAGCTTAAACAGGGATAGCAATCAGCCCCAGCATTTT

V gene: TRBV19
clone size: once
J gene: TRBJ2-7
D gene: NA
CDR3 protein: CASSGTPGAYEQYF
CDR3 DNA: TGTGCCAGTAGTGGGACACCCGGCGCCTACGAGCAGTACTTC

V gene: TRBV6-5
clone size: NA
J gene: TRBJ1-1
D gene: NA
CDR3 protein: CASSYLDNTEAFF
CDR3 DNA: TGTGCCAGCAGTTATCTCGATAACACTGAAGCTTTCTTT

V gene: TRBV28
clone size: NA
J gene: TRBJ1-1
D gene: NA
CDR3 protein: CASSPPNTEAFF
CDR3 DNA: TGTGCCAGCAGTCCCCCGAACACTGAAGCTTTCTTT

V gene: TRBV2
clone size: few
J gene: TRBJ2-7
D gene: NA
CDR3 protein: CAGGIYEQYF
CDR3 DNA: TGTGCCGGCGGCATCTACGAGCAGTACTTC

V gene: TRBV6-5
clone size: NA
J gene: TRBJ2-2
D gene: TRBD1
CDR3 protein: CASRGQGAWTGELFF
CDR3 DNA: TGTGCCAGCCGTGGCCAGGGGGCTTGGACCGGGGAGCTGTTTTTT

V gene: TRBV6-1
clone size: NA
J gene: TRBJ2-3
D gene: NA
CDR3 protein: CASSRPGTFTDTQYF
CDR3 DNA: TGTGCCAGCAGTCGTCCCGGGACATTCACAGATACGCAGTATTTT

V gene: TRBV7-9
clone size: NA
J gene: TRBJ2-1
D gene: NA
CDR3 protein: CASSLVVVEDSTYNEQFF
CDR3 DNA: TGTGCCAGCAGCTTAGTGGTGGTGGAAGATAGCACCTACAATGAGCAGTTCTTC

V gene: TRBV11-2
clone size: NA
J gene: TRBJ1-6
D gene: NA
CDR3 protein: CASSPRGVLNSPLHF
CDR3 DNA: TGTGCCAGCAGCCCTCGGGGGGTCCTTAATTCACCCCTCCACTTT

V gene: TRBV6-4
clone size: NA
J gene: TRBJ2-1
D gene: TRBD2
CDR3 protein: CASSALASSYNEQFF
CDR3 DNA: TGTGCCAGCAGCGCACTAGCGTCGAGCTACAATGAGCAGTTCTTC

V gene: TRBV7-9
clone size: NA
J gene: TRBJ2-7
D gene: NA
CDR3 protein: CASSLHKGQSYEQYF
CDR3 DNA: TGTGCCAGCAGCCTTCATAAAGGACAGAGCTACGAGCAGTACTTC

V gene: TRBV7-8
clone size: NA
J gene: TRBJ1-1
D gene: TRBD1
CDR3 protein: CASSVPITGGRSEAFF
CDR3 DNA: TGTGCCAGCAGCGTACCAATAACAGGGGGCAGGAGTGAAGCTTTCTTT

V gene: TRBV5-1
clone size: NA
J gene: TRBJ2-1
D gene: NA
CDR3 protein: CASSLAALAGEQFF
CDR3 DNA: TGCGCCAGCAGCTTGGCGGCCTTGGCGGGGGAGCAGTTCTTC

V gene: TRBV15
clone size: few
J gene: TRBJ1-3
D gene: NA
CDR3 protein: CATQTGLSGNTIYF
CDR3 DNA: TGTGCCACCCAAACAGGGCTCTCTGGAAACACCATATATTTT

V gene: TRBV6-6
clone size: NA
J gene: TRBJ1-4
D gene: NA
CDR3 protein: CAGRMGAGGPNEKLFF
CDR3 DNA: TGTGCCGGACGGATGGGGGCCGGGGGACCTAATGAAAAACTGTTTTTT

V gene: TRBV2
clone size: once
J gene: TRBJ2-5
D gene: NA
CDR3 protein: CASIGESPGETQYF
CDR3 DNA: TGTGCCAGCATCGGGGAGTCCCCAGGAGAGACCCAGTACTTC

V gene: TRBV6-6
clone size: NA
J gene: TRBJ2-1
D gene: TRBD2
CDR3 protein: CASMVSGSNYNEQFF
CDR3 DNA: TGTGCCAGCATGGTCAGCGGGAGTAACTACAATGAGCAGTTCTTC

V gene: TRBV9
clone size: few
J gene: TRBJ2-7
D gene: NA
CDR3 protein: CASSAGHRPAEQYF
CDR3 DNA: TGTGCCAGCAGCGCTGGACACCGGCCTGCCGAGCAGTACTTC

V gene: TRBV15
clone size: once
J gene: TRBJ1-1
D gene: NA
CDR3 protein: CATSRSAQRGTEAFF
CDR3 DNA: TGTGCCACCAGCAGATCGGCCCAACGAGGCACTGAAGCTTTCTTT

V gene: TRBV28
clone size: NA
J gene: TRBJ1-6
D gene: NA
CDR3 protein: CASSFGREYSPLHF
CDR3 DNA: TGTGCCAGCAGTTTCGGGAGGGAATATTCACCCCTCCACTTT